Below, 9 T cell receptor beta chains from the same sample are listed, as sequenced in a study of cytomegalovirus exposure and HLA in healthy donors. 60 Vbeta and 13 Jbeta primers were used in PCR. This table comes from immunoSEQ multiplex PCR, and its TCRdb copy is limited to in-frame clones, with some not included. The sample yields tens of thousands of clones, around 82% seen once. Sequencing used PBMCs. All receptors derive from a woman aged 18-30 years in good health and CMV-seropositive.

The chain carries TRBV4-3 and TRBJ2-1; 10 nucleotides line up with TRBD2. The CDR3 totals 17 residues. J lost 2 bases, V lost 1 base, and 5 bases had no gene match. The germline CDR1 and CDR2 sequences are LGHNA and YSLEER. The CDR3 DNA reads as TGCGCCAGCAGCCAAGTACTCGGACTAGCGGCCTACAATGAGCAGTTCTTC. Its protein is CASSQVLGLAAYNEQFF.

This clone is a singleton in its sample. V and J are TRBV5-1 and TRBJ1-2; 9 positions agree with TRBD1. Germline CDR1 SGHRS, CDR2 YFSETQ. Trimming took 4 bases from V and 4 from J; bases not matched to a gene: 8. The CDR3 loop spans 15 amino acids. The CDR3 sequence: CASSQGQGRLYGYTF. The DNA of the CDR3 is TGCGCCAGCAGCCAGGGACAGGGTCGGCTCTATGGCTACACCTTC.

This chain uses TRBV28 with TRBJ2-2; tentatively, D is TRBD1 (6 bases). V lost 6 bases to trimming and J lost 4 bases, with 18 bases between them. The CDR3 has 16 residues. The germline V gene encodes CDR1 MDHEN and CDR2 SYDVKM. In DNA, the CDR3 is TGTGCCAGCAGCGGGCTGGGCAGGGGATTCACCGGGGAGCTGTTTTTT. It yields the protein CASSGLGRGFTGELFF. Drawing the rest from reference TRBV28 and TRBJ2-2, the complete variable domain is DVKVTQSSRYLVKRTGEKVFLECVQDMDHENMFWYRQDPGLGLRLIYFSYDVKMKEKGDIPEGYSVSREKKERFSLILESASTNQTSMYLCASSGLGRGFTGELFFGEGSRLTVL.

This chain links TRBV5-1 with TRBJ2-7; 10 bases map to TRBD1. Germline V CDR1 and CDR2: SGHRS, YFSETQ. The trim removed 4 bases at V and 1 base at J, leaving 11 bases unmatched. The CDR3 extends over 17 amino acids. CDR3 DNA sequence: TGCGCCAGCAGCAGGGGGACAGGGGAGACTAAATCCTACGAGCAGTACTTC. Translating it yields CASSRGTGETKSYEQYF.

The gene calls are TRBV4-1 and TRBJ2-5, with a possible D match to TRBD2 (6 bases). TRBJ2-7 explains the end of the DNA better; the J call may be wrong. Germline V gene lookup returns CDR1 MGHRA and CDR2 YSYEKL. This CDR3 comprises 15 residues. CDR3 coding DNA: TGCGCCAGCAGCCAAGTCGGGACTTGGGTGTACGAGCAGTACTTC. This translates into CASSQVGTWVYEQYF.

The DNA of the CDR3 is TGTGCCAGCAGCGGAATAGGGGGTTGGTACGGCTACACCTTC. Its protein product is CASSGIGGWYGYTF. The V and J genes are TRBV9 and TRBJ1-2, with a tentative D call TRBD1 (6 bases). The length of the CDR3 is 14 residues. CDR1 and CDR2 (germline): SGDLS, YYNGEE. V lost 3 bases and J 8 bases, leaving 17 bases between the germline ends. The variable domain in full, completed from reference TRBV9 and TRBJ1-2, reads DSGVTQTPKHLITATGQRVTLRCSPRSGDLSVYWYQQSLDQGLQFLIQYYNGEERAKGNILERFSAQQFPDLHSELNLSSLELGDSALYFCASSGIGGWYGYTFGSGTRLTVV.

CDR3 sequence reads: CASSLVGLQFF. CDR3 DNA sequence: TGTGCCAGCAGCTTAGTGGGACTCCAGTTCTTC. This rearrangement joins TRBV7-9 to TRBJ2-1; D is perhaps TRBD2 (6 bases). V shed 1 base and J shed 13 bases, with 8 bases lying between them. CDR1 and CDR2 from the germline V gene are SEHNR and FQNEAQ (reference sequence). There are 11 residues in the CDR3.

The chain has TRBV6-5 and TRBJ2-7, with 7 bases identical to TRBD1. Germline V gene lookup returns CDR1 MNHEY and CDR2 SVGAGI. The CDR3 covers 15 residues. V gave up 0 bases and J gave up 5 bases; unmatched junction bases: 7. CDR3 coding DNA: TGTGCCAGCAGTTACTCGAGACAGGGTAGGAACGAGCAGTACTTC. Translated, it gives CASSYSRQGRNEQYF.

V and J are TRBV6-5 and TRBJ1-5, with D tentatively TRBD1 (5 bases). CDR1 MNHEY and CDR2 SVGAGI come from the germline V gene. The CDR3 extends over 13 amino acids. The V and J ends lost 0 bases and 5 bases respectively, with 5 bases between them. The CDR3 sequence is CASSYSGDQPQHF. The CDR3 DNA follows: TGTGCCAGCAGTTACTCAGGGGATCAGCCCCAGCATTTT.